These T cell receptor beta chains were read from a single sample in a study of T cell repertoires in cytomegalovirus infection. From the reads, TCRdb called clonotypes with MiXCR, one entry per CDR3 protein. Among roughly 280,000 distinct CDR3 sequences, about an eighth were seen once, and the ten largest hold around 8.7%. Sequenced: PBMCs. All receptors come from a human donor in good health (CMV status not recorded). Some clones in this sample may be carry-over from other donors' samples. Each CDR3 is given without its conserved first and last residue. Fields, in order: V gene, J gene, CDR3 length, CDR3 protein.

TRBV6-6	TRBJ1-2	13	ASSYSGGAAYGYT
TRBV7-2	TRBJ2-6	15	ASSLDLDIGGANVLT
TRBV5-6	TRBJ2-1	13	ASSSRGGTYNEQF
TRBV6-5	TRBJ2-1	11	ASSRSGNNEQF
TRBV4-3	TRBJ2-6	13	ASSQDPSGANVLT
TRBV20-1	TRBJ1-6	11	SARSPNNSPLH
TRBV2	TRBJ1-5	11	ASSPGTNQPQH
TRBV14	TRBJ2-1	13	ASSQANLLDNEQF
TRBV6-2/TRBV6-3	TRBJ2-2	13	ASSYWAGYAGELF
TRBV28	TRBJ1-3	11	ASTGHLGNTIY
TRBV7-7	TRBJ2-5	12	ASSPRTGKETQY
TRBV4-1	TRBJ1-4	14	ASSHTDRATNEKLF
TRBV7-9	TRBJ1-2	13	ASSPTGQGRGGYT
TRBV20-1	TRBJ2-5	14	SARDDGGARKETQY
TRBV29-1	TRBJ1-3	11	SGRDASGNTIY
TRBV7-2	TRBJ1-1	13	ASSLAPQGATEAF
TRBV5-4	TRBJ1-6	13	ASSFYRSGNSPLH
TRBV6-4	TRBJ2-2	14	ASSDSREGDTGELF
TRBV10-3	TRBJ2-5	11	AIMGGSQETQY
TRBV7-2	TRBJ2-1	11	ASSLVSIDEQF
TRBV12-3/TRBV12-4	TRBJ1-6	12	ASSLTGKDSPLH
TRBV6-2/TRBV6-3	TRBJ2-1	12	ASSNPGREGEQF
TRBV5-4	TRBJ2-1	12	ASSWGGVGNEQF
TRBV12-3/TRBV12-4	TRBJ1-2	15	ASRPPGQGPVNYGYT
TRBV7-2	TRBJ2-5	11	ASSRDIKETQY
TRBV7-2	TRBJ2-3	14	ASSLAAPPLQDTQY
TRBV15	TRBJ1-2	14	ATSRVPKDPNYGYT
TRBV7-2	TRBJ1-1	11	ASSFSGIPEAF
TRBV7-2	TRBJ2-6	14	ASSLARTSGANVLT
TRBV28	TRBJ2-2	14	ASSTTRRVITGELF
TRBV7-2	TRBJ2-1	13	ASSSSWTGFNEQF
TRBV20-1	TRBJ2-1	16	SATPGAGGHLSYNEQF
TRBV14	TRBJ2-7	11	ASSRVPFYEQY
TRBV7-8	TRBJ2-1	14	ASSLAVRLAGGEQF
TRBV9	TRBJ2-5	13	ASSAGTAVQETQY
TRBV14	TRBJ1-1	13	ASSQVGTALPEAF
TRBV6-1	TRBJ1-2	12	ASSPQGVNYGYT
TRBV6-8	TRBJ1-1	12	ASSQGSGDTEAF
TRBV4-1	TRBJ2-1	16	ASSPTLTGTPLGNEQF
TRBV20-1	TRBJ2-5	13	SARGGSNVQETQY
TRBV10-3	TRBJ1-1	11	AISGSGGYEAF
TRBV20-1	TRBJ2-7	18	SARDHYSGRSQSSTYEQY
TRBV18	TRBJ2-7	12	ASSSQEVSYEQY
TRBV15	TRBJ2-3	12	ATSRGQLTDTQY
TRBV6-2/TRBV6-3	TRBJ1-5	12	ASNFGNSNQPQH
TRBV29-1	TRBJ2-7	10	SVDGIGDEQY
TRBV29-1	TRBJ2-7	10	SVIGLAHEQY
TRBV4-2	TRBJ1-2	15	ASSQDRGVVKIYGYT
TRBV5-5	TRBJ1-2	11	ASSRAQGHGYT